This passage covers 2 T cell receptor beta chains from one sample sequenced in a study of cytomegalovirus exposure and HLA in healthy donors. Researchers ran the PCR with 60 Vbeta and 13 Jbeta primers. This table comes from immunoSEQ multiplex PCR, and its TCRdb copy is limited to in-frame clones, with some not included. Here the sample spans around 140,000 clones, approximately 87% being singletons. Material: PBMCs. These receptor sequences come from a woman in her 30s in good health and CMV-seronegative.

The rearrangement links TRBV7-2 to TRBJ1-2, with D perhaps TRBD1 (5 bases). Germline V CDR1 and CDR2: SGHTA, FQGNSA. Trimming pared 0 bases from V and 4 bases from J, leaving 12 bases between. CDR3 length: 15 amino acids. This CDR3 is CASSLAPGLIYGYTF. Written as DNA, the CDR3 is TGTGCCAGCAGCTTAGCCCCGGGACTCATCTATGGCTACACCTTC.

This rearrangement joins TRBV2 to TRBJ2-3, with 8 bases fitting TRBD2. The CDR3 length is 16 residues. The ends lost 1 base at V and 0 bases at J; junction bases unmatched: 3. The germline V gene has CDR1 SNHLY and CDR2 FYNNEI. The CDR3 nucleotides read TGTGCCAGCAGTGAAGGGTCTAGCGGGAGCACAGATACGCAGTATTTT. Translating gives CASSEGSSGSTDTQYF.